A selection of T cell receptor beta chains follows, all from one sample in a study of CD8+ T cells in alopecia areata. Generated by immunoSEQ multiplex PCR, the TCRdb table keeps only in-frame clones and is missing some. Of 90,000 or so clones detected, about 40% appear once; the ten largest clones hold around 18%. This material consisted of CD8+ T cells sorted from blood, taken at week 24, from a patient treated with tofacitinib. These receptors were collected from a human donor with alopecia areata. Each CDR3 is given with its conserved first and last residue.

J gene: TRBJ1-2; V gene: TRBV28; CDR3 length: 12; CDR3 protein: CASGAGAYGYTF
J gene: TRBJ2-7; V gene: TRBV4-1; CDR3 length: 15; CDR3 protein: CASSQEGTGAWEQYF
J gene: TRBJ2-7; V gene: TRBV4-1; CDR3 length: 17; CDR3 protein: CASSQVGGLGSYYEQYF
J gene: TRBJ2-1; V gene: TRBV5-6; CDR3 length: 11; CDR3 protein: CASSSNNEQFF
J gene: TRBJ2-1; V gene: TRBV30; CDR3 length: 17; CDR3 protein: CAWSVPPRQGNYNEQFF
J gene: TRBJ2-1; V gene: TRBV4-3; CDR3 length: 16; CDR3 protein: CASSQDRASSYNEQFF
J gene: TRBJ2-1; V gene: TRBV25-1; CDR3 length: 16; CDR3 protein: CASSESHRGMGYEQFF
J gene: TRBJ2-7; V gene: TRBV23-1; CDR3 length: 13; CDR3 protein: CASSSGGSYEQYF
J gene: TRBJ2-1; V gene: TRBV12-5; CDR3 length: 18; CDR3 protein: CASGLTTLQKLPYNEQFF
J gene: TRBJ1-2; V gene: TRBV7-9; CDR3 length: 16; CDR3 protein: CASSLLAGEANYGYTF
J gene: TRBJ2-4; V gene: TRBV5-1; CDR3 length: 14; CDR3 protein: CASSLVGSGDIQYF
J gene: TRBJ2-1; V gene: TRBV30; CDR3 length: 12; CDR3 protein: CAWSVLGNEQFF
J gene: TRBJ1-5; V gene: TRBV7-3; CDR3 length: 12; CDR3 protein: CASSSYDRPQHF
J gene: TRBJ2-7; V gene: TRBV7-8; CDR3 length: 17; CDR3 protein: CASSRPGTGVSSYEQYF
J gene: TRBJ2-7; V gene: TRBV18; CDR3 length: 19; CDR3 protein: CASSPLGGSKPIRSYEQYF
J gene: TRBJ2-3; V gene: TRBV7-8; CDR3 length: 14; CDR3 protein: CASSSYPAPDTQYF
J gene: TRBJ2-2; V gene: TRBV7-9; CDR3 length: 15; CDR3 protein: CASSLGQPNTGELFF
J gene: TRBJ2-5; V gene: TRBV7-9; CDR3 length: 14; CDR3 protein: CASTGVGLQETQYF
J gene: TRBJ1-1; V gene: TRBV29-1; CDR3 length: 11; CDR3 protein: CSVPYGGEAFF
J gene: TRBJ2-7; V gene: TRBV28; CDR3 length: 13; CDR3 protein: CASSLSNRGEQYF
J gene: TRBJ2-7; V gene: TRBV13; CDR3 length: 14; CDR3 protein: CASSQGQPGYEQYF
J gene: TRBJ2-5; V gene: TRBV5-1; CDR3 length: 15; CDR3 protein: CASAGSSGSQETQYF
J gene: TRBJ2-5; V gene: TRBV6-6; CDR3 length: 11; CDR3 protein: CATQRGETQYF
J gene: TRBJ2-7; V gene: TRBV30; CDR3 length: 13; CDR3 protein: CAWGDRGHYEQYF
J gene: TRBJ1-1; V gene: TRBV6-6; CDR3 length: 12; CDR3 protein: CASSYWNTEAFF
J gene: TRBJ1-2; V gene: TRBV13; CDR3 length: 13; CDR3 protein: CASSLDRDYGYTF
J gene: TRBJ2-5; V gene: TRBV7-6; CDR3 length: 14; CDR3 protein: CASSGTSGQETQYF
J gene: TRBJ2-5; V gene: TRBV28; CDR3 length: 14; CDR3 protein: CASSLEDRGETQYF
J gene: TRBJ2-1; V gene: TRBV9; CDR3 length: 12; CDR3 protein: CASSGTNNEQFF
J gene: TRBJ2-1; V gene: TRBV14; CDR3 length: 18; CDR3 protein: CASSQEGLAGVSYNEQFF
J gene: TRBJ2-1; V gene: TRBV5-1; CDR3 length: 13; CDR3 protein: CASTWTDDNEQFF
J gene: TRBJ1-1; V gene: TRBV5-6; CDR3 length: 13; CDR3 protein: CASSPRGNTEAFF
J gene: TRBJ2-2; V gene: TRBV9; CDR3 length: 18; CDR3 protein: CASSVETVESLNTGELFF
J gene: TRBJ2-7; V gene: TRBV5-1; CDR3 length: 15; CDR3 protein: CASSPGTSGIYEQYF
J gene: TRBJ2-5; V gene: TRBV10-3; CDR3 length: 16; CDR3 protein: CAISEKTGLGQETQYF
J gene: TRBJ2-1; V gene: TRBV29-1; CDR3 length: 14; CDR3 protein: CSVDGLALGYEQFF
J gene: TRBJ1-5; V gene: TRBV23-1; CDR3 length: 15; CDR3 protein: CASSRCRGRNQPQHF
J gene: TRBJ2-2; V gene: TRBV18; CDR3 length: 16; CDR3 protein: CASSPPERPNTGELFF
J gene: TRBJ2-7; V gene: TRBV11-2; CDR3 length: 14; CDR3 protein: CASSLPESSYEQYF
J gene: TRBJ2-7; V gene: TRBV4-1; CDR3 length: 15; CDR3 protein: CASSVRLADSYEQYF